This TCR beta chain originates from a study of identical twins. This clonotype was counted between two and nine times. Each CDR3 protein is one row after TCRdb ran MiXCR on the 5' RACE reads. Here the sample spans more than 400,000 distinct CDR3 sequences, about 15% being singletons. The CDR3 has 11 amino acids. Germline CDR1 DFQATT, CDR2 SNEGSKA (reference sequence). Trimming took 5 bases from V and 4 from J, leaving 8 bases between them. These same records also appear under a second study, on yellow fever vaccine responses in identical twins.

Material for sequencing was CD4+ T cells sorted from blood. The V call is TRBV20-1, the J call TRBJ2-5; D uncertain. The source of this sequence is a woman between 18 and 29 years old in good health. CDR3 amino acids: CSADPRETQYF. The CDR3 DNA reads TGCAGTGCTGATCCTAGAGAGACCCAGTACTTC.